The rows below give T cell receptor beta chains drawn from one sample of a study of T cell responses to AZD1222 COVID-19 vaccine. TCRdb keeps only in-frame clones here, not all; method: immunoSEQ multiplex PCR. Of some 120,000 clones in the sample, roughly 87% were seen once. Here the sequenced sample was peripheral blood, taken on day 0 of AZD1222 vaccination. The receptors come from an adult in good health. The CDR3 runs from the conserved cysteine through the conserved F or W.

v_call cdr3_aa
TRBV27 CASSLLGPIYEQYF
TRBV6-5 CASSYGSGTMGDTQYF
TRBV2 CASEVGTFPLHF
TRBV2 CASNPTSGDSYEQYF
TRBV7-2 CASSLGTGSYEQYF
TRBV5-6 CASSPGLAEETQYF
TRBV11-1 CASSKEGETQYF
TRBV5-6 CASSFASLSSYNEQFF
TRBV27 CASSLSIAGAPEQYF
TRBV29-1 CSVEGLHEKLFF
TRBV3-1/TRBV3-2 CASSQEGRRTEAFF
TRBV30 CAWREPGGANVLTF
TRBV5-1 CASSLFAGGFVGYTF
TRBV29-1 CSAWGFDEGYEQYF
TRBV5-6 CASSPSWNTEAFF
TRBV19 CASSIDQAASGGYTF
TRBV19 CASSRDSYYEQYF
TRBV7-3 CASSATPNSPLHF